This T cell receptor (beta chain) was recovered during a study of shared clonotypes between healthy human individuals. Study-wide context: CD8 memory received one plate per donor, CD8 naive two, CD4 memory three and CD4 naive three. Study-wide results and caveats: Clonotypes shared by all four donors outscored non-shared clonotypes in generation probability.

Only Caucasian adults living in Nashville, Tennessee made up the donor group. Clones were sequenced by immunoSEQ multiplex PCR, and TCRdb holds only the in-frame ones, with some missing. Of around 2.3 million clones in the sample, approximately 96% are singletons; the top ten hold approximately 0.13%. Of note for this clone: Its antigen remains unknown.

Sequencing was carried out using naive CD4+ T cells sorted from blood. The subset here: CD45RA+ positively selected. The TCR originated in a man between 18 and 29 years old in good health.

This CDR3 reads CASSLSSGSSYEQYF. CDR3 bases: TGTGCCAGCAGCTTGAGTAGCGGGAGCTCCTACGAGCAGTACTTC. The chain recombines TRBV5-4 with TRBJ2-7; the match to TRBD2 covers 9 bases. This CDR3 is 15 amino acids long. The V segment lost 1 base and the J segment 0 bases; nucleotides outside the gene matches: 2. Germline-derived CDR1 and CDR2 are SGHNT and YYREEE (reference sequence).